The clone carrying this T cell receptor (beta chain) was counted a single time. Its matching antigen is unknown. MiXCR, run by TCRdb on the 5' RACE reads, gives a single entry per CDR3 protein. The table has under 400,000 distinct CDR3 sequences, more than 20% seen once. The CDR3 runs to 18 residues. Trimming cost V 5 bases and J 7 bases, with 26 bases left between them. The V gene's germline CDR1 is MNHEY and CDR2 SVGAGI. These data are taken from a study of T-cell memory formation after mild COVID-19. The wider study: In these data, TCR clusters were largely donor specific. Study-wide results and caveats: For second-wave clones that peaked at day 37, SARS-CoV-2 specificity went unverified. CD4+ contracting clones lay mainly in CM and EM, CD8+ ones in EMRA. Pre-infection memory held some responding clones, suggesting pre-existing cross-reactive T cells responded.

The V call is TRBV6-5, the J call TRBJ1-4; D may be TRBD1 (6 bases). Sequenced: PBMCs or a T cell subset sorted from them (not recorded which). The TCR comes from an adult woman who had mild COVID-19 (a few samples of this study predate the infection). Cell type and time point are not known. CDR3 amino acids: CASSQSAPGATLSEKLFF. CDR3 DNA sequence: TGTGCCAGCAGTCAATCAGCGCCAGGGGCGACGTTGAGTGAAAAACTGTTTTTT.